A selection of T cell receptor beta chains follows, all from one sample in a study of CD8 T cells in Susac syndrome. TCRdb reprocessed the immunoSEQ multiplex PCR reads with MiXCR, giving one entry per CDR3 protein. The sample consists of around 300,000 distinct CDR3 sequences, over 75% of them appearing once. The sequenced sample consisted of CD8+ T cells from PBMCs. These receptors were collected from a human donor with multiple sclerosis. CDR3s include the opening cysteine and the closing phenylalanine or tryptophan. D genes are given only for firm matches. Some rows have no size entry. The others give once, few or many, or a class for an expanded clone.

clone_size: .; d_call: TRBD1; cdr3_length: 15; j_call: TRBJ2-5; v_call: TRBV28; cdr3_nt: TGTGCCAGCAGTTTGGGACAGGGGCCGTCAGAGACCCAGTACTTC; cdr3_aa: CASSLGQGPSETQYF
clone_size: .; d_call: .; cdr3_length: 11; j_call: TRBJ2-1; v_call: TRBV27; cdr3_nt: TGTGCCAGCAGTTCCAGTTGGGGTGAGTTCTTC; cdr3_aa: CASSSSWGEFF
clone_size: .; d_call: .; cdr3_length: 12; j_call: TRBJ2-7; v_call: TRBV20-1; cdr3_nt: TGCAGTGCTAGAAGAGGCAACTACGAGCAGTACTTC; cdr3_aa: CSARRGNYEQYF
clone_size: .; d_call: .; cdr3_length: 15; j_call: TRBJ2-7; v_call: TRBV27; cdr3_nt: TGTGCCAGCAGTTTATCACCCGAGGGGTTCAACGAGCAGTACTTC; cdr3_aa: CASSLSPEGFNEQYF
clone_size: .; d_call: TRBD1; cdr3_length: 13; j_call: TRBJ1-4; v_call: TRBV20-1; cdr3_nt: TGCAGGCCGGGTGGACAGGGTTGGAAAAAACTGTTTTTT; cdr3_aa: CRPGGQGWKKLFF
clone_size: .; d_call: .; cdr3_length: 14; j_call: TRBJ2-5; v_call: TRBV20-1; cdr3_nt: TGCAGTTTCAGACGACTGGACAACCAAGAGACCCAGTACTTC; cdr3_aa: CSFRRLDNQETQYF
clone_size: .; d_call: .; cdr3_length: 14; j_call: TRBJ2-1; v_call: TRBV2; cdr3_nt: TGTGCCAGCTGCCCCAATTCCGGGTACAATGAGCAGTTCTTC; cdr3_aa: CASCPNSGYNEQFF
clone_size: once; d_call: .; cdr3_length: 15; j_call: TRBJ2-7; v_call: TRBV9; cdr3_nt: TGTGCCAGCAGCGTAGGTGGGACTCCCACCTACGAGCAGTACTTC; cdr3_aa: CASSVGGTPTYEQYF
clone_size: .; d_call: .; cdr3_length: 16; j_call: TRBJ1-2; v_call: TRBV4-1; cdr3_nt: TGCGCCAGCAGCCAAGCCCCTTGGACAGACAAATATGGCTACACCTTC; cdr3_aa: CASSQAPWTDKYGYTF
clone_size: .; d_call: .; cdr3_length: 15; j_call: TRBJ2-7; v_call: TRBV9; cdr3_nt: TGTGCCAGCAGCGTAGCGGATTGGATGGGGGGTGAGCAGTACTTC; cdr3_aa: CASSVADWMGGEQYF
clone_size: .; d_call: .; cdr3_length: 15; j_call: TRBJ2-1; v_call: TRBV27; cdr3_nt: TGTGCCAGCAGTTTGCCAGGGGCCTCCTACAATGAGCAGTTCTTC; cdr3_aa: CASSLPGASYNEQFF
clone_size: few; d_call: TRBD1; cdr3_length: 12; j_call: TRBJ1-2; v_call: TRBV29-1; cdr3_nt: TGCATGACGTTAGGGGGCAAGGGTGGCTACACCTTC; cdr3_aa: CMTLGGKGGYTF
clone_size: .; d_call: .; cdr3_length: 16; j_call: TRBJ1-5; v_call: TRBV7-2; cdr3_nt: TGTGCCAGCAGCCCTCTTTGGGAAGGCAGCAATCAGCCCCAGCATTTT; cdr3_aa: CASSPLWEGSNQPQHF
clone_size: .; d_call: TRBD1; cdr3_length: 15; j_call: TRBJ2-4; v_call: TRBV5-4; cdr3_nt: TGTGCCAGCAGCCTAGCCGCACAGGGGGCTGACATTCAGTACTTC; cdr3_aa: CASSLAAQGADIQYF
clone_size: .; d_call: .; cdr3_length: 11; j_call: TRBJ2-1; v_call: TRBV20-1; cdr3_nt: TGCAGTGAACGGGGGTGGAATGAGCAGTTCTTC; cdr3_aa: CSERGWNEQFF
clone_size: .; d_call: TRBD2; cdr3_length: 17; j_call: TRBJ2-4; v_call: TRBV3-1; cdr3_nt: TGTGCCAGCAGCCAAGATTTACTAGCGGGGGAGATGAACATTCAGTACTTC; cdr3_aa: CASSQDLLAGEMNIQYF
clone_size: .; d_call: TRBD2; cdr3_length: 19; j_call: TRBJ2-4; v_call: TRBV2; cdr3_nt: TGTGCCAGCAGTGAACTAGCGGGAGGGTTGGGGGTGGCCAAAAACATTCAGTACTTC; cdr3_aa: CASSELAGGLGVAKNIQYF
clone_size: once; d_call: TRBD1; cdr3_length: 18; j_call: TRBJ2-2; v_call: TRBV11-2; cdr3_nt: TGTGCCAGCAGCACCATGTCCATCCGGACAGGGAACACCGGGGAGCTGTTTTTT; cdr3_aa: CASSTMSIRTGNTGELFF
clone_size: few; d_call: TRBD2; cdr3_length: 15; j_call: TRBJ2-7; v_call: TRBV13; cdr3_nt: TGTGCCAGCAGCTTTAGCCCTAGCGGTTCCTACGAGCAGTACTTC; cdr3_aa: CASSFSPSGSYEQYF
clone_size: .; d_call: TRBD1; cdr3_length: 12; j_call: TRBJ2-3; v_call: TRBV12-3/TRBV12-4; cdr3_nt: TGTGCCAGCAGTTTCGGGACAGGGAGTCAGTATTTT; cdr3_aa: CASSFGTGSQYF
clone_size: once; d_call: .; cdr3_length: 13; j_call: TRBJ1-5; v_call: TRBV12-3/TRBV12-4; cdr3_nt: TGTGCCAGCAGATTCCAGGGCAATCAGCCCCAGCATTTT; cdr3_aa: CASRFQGNQPQHF
clone_size: .; d_call: .; cdr3_length: 14; j_call: TRBJ2-5; v_call: TRBV6-1; cdr3_nt: TGTGCCAGCAGTGAATCAGGAGAACGGGAGACCCAGTACTTC; cdr3_aa: CASSESGERETQYF
clone_size: .; d_call: .; cdr3_length: 13; j_call: TRBJ1-1; v_call: TRBV30; cdr3_nt: TGTGCCTGGAGTGTACTTCAGTCCATAGAAGCTTTCTTT; cdr3_aa: CAWSVLQSIEAFF
clone_size: once; d_call: TRBD2; cdr3_length: 15; j_call: TRBJ2-3; v_call: TRBV20-1; cdr3_nt: TGCAGTGCTGCGAGTGGAGCGGGGGACACAGATACGCAGTATTTT; cdr3_aa: CSAASGAGDTDTQYF
clone_size: .; d_call: TRBD1; cdr3_length: 14; j_call: TRBJ2-7; v_call: TRBV28; cdr3_nt: TGTGCCAGCAGCCCGGCACAGGGGATCTACGAGCAGTACTTC; cdr3_aa: CASSPAQGIYEQYF
clone_size: .; d_call: TRBD1; cdr3_length: 16; j_call: TRBJ2-7; v_call: TRBV18; cdr3_nt: TGTGCCAGCTCACTCTCCGGACAGGGGGACTCCTACGAGCAGTACTTC; cdr3_aa: CASSLSGQGDSYEQYF
clone_size: .; d_call: TRBD1; cdr3_length: 15; j_call: TRBJ1-1; v_call: TRBV6-2/TRBV6-3; cdr3_nt: TGTGCCAGCAGTCCCCCCGGGACAGGGGAGGCTGAAGCTTTCTTT; cdr3_aa: CASSPPGTGEAEAFF
clone_size: .; d_call: .; cdr3_length: 14; j_call: TRBJ1-5; v_call: TRBV20-1; cdr3_nt: TGCAGTGCTAGACCAGGGGATAGCAATCAGCCCCAGCATTTT; cdr3_aa: CSARPGDSNQPQHF
clone_size: .; d_call: TRBD2; cdr3_length: 15; j_call: TRBJ2-7; v_call: TRBV28; cdr3_nt: TGTGCCAGCAGTGCTCCACTAGCGGCAACCTACGAGCAGTACTTC; cdr3_aa: CASSAPLAATYEQYF
clone_size: .; d_call: TRBD2; cdr3_length: 14; j_call: TRBJ2-2; v_call: TRBV30; cdr3_nt: TGTGCCTGGATGGGACTAGCGAACACCGGGGAGCTGTTTTTT; cdr3_aa: CAWMGLANTGELFF
clone_size: .; d_call: .; cdr3_length: 17; j_call: TRBJ2-7; v_call: TRBV28; cdr3_nt: TGTGCCAGCAGTTTGGATGCCAGAGAAGTATCAAACTACGAGCAGTACTTC; cdr3_aa: CASSLDAREVSNYEQYF
clone_size: .; d_call: .; cdr3_length: 14; j_call: TRBJ2-7; v_call: TRBV7-9; cdr3_nt: TGTGCCAGCAGTCTAGCGTCAACCTACTACGAGCAGTACTTC; cdr3_aa: CASSLASTYYEQYF
clone_size: .; d_call: .; cdr3_length: 14; j_call: TRBJ2-5; v_call: TRBV7-8; cdr3_nt: TGTGCCAGCAGCTTCGCGAGGCCCGTCGAGACCCAGTACTTC; cdr3_aa: CASSFARPVETQYF